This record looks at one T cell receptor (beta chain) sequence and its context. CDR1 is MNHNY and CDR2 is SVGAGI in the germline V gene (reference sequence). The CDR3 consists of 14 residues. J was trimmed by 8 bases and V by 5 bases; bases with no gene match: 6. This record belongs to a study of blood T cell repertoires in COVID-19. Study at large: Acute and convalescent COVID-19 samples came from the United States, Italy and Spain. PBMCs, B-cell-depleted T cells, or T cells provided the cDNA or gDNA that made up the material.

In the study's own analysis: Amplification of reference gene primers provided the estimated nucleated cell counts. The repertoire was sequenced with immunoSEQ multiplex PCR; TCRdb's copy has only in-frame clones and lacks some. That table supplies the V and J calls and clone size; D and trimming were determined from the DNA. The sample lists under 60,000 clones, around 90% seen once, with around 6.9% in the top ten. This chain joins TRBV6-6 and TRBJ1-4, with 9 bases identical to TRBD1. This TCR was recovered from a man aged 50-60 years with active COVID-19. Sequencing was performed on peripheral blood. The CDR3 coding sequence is TGTGCCAGCAGTCCTCGGACAGGGGTAGAAAAACTGTTTTTT. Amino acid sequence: CASSPRTGVEKLFF.